Listed below are T cell receptor beta chains from one sample, sequenced in a study of cytomegalovirus exposure and HLA in healthy donors. Libraries were prepared by immunoSEQ multiplex PCR; TCRdb keeps only in-frame clonotypes and omits some of them. The data contain 95,000 to 100,000 clones, 76% of them singletons. The sequencing input was PBMCs. These receptors all come from a woman aged 60 to 75 in good health and CMV-seropositive. The CDR3 runs from the conserved cysteine through the conserved F or W. A D gene is named only where the DNA matches it firmly. Where a row states a size, it is once, few, many or the class of an expanded clone; other rows omit it.

abundance	j_gene	d_gene	v_gene	CDR3aa	CDR3nt
-	TRBJ1-1	-	TRBV15	CATSRDGGRNTEAFF	TGTGCCACCAGCCGCGACGGGGGGCGGAACACTGAAGCTTTCTTT
-	TRBJ1-4	TRBD1	TRBV10-3	CAISETSGTGDEKLFF	TGTGCCATCAGTGAAACTTCCGGGACAGGGGATGAAAAACTGTTTTTT
-	TRBJ2-1	-	TRBV2	CASSEAHERAALYEQFF	TGTGCCAGCAGTGAAGCTCACGAACGCGCGGCTCTCTATGAGCAGTTCTTC
-	TRBJ2-7	-	TRBV4-1	CASSQGGSYEQYF	TGCGCCAGCAGCCAAGGAGGTAGCTACGAGCAGTACTTC
-	TRBJ2-7	-	TRBV18	CASSPRVRVSSYEQYF	TGTGCCAGCTCACCCCGGGTGAGGGTCTCCTCCTACGAGCAGTACTTC
many	TRBJ1-2	-	TRBV19	CASSPHDRQRGYGYTF	TGTGCCAGTAGTCCCCACGACAGACAACGAGGCTATGGCTACACCTTC
-	TRBJ1-1	TRBD1	TRBV25-1	CASRKTGSTEAFF	TGTGCCAGCAGAAAGACAGGGAGCACTGAAGCTTTCTTT
-	TRBJ2-3	-	TRBV6-4	CASSDSGQGSDTQYF	TGTGCCAGCAGTGACTCGGGGCAGGGGTCAGATACGCAGTATTTT
few	TRBJ1-5	-	TRBV27	CASGSKGLFSNQPQHF	TGTGCCAGCGGCTCCAAAGGACTTTTTAGCAATCAGCCCCAGCATTTT
-	TRBJ2-7	TRBD1	TRBV4-2	CASSQGGTGVHEQYF	TGTGCCAGCAGCCAAGGAGGGACAGGGGTTCACGAGCAGTACTTC
-	TRBJ2-7	-	TRBV14	CASSQSSEQYF	TGTGCCAGCAGCCAAAGCTCCGAGCAGTACTTC
-	TRBJ1-5	-	TRBV30	CAWSVVGGRSNQPQHF	TGTGCCTGGAGTGTAGTTGGTGGCAGGTCGAATCAGCCCCAGCATTTT
-	TRBJ2-2	TRBD1	TRBV10-3	CAVRGPMNTGELFF	TGTGCCGTGAGGGGGCCCATGAACACCGGGGAGCTGTTTTTT
once	TRBJ2-1	TRBD2	TRBV19	CASSPPGGRFYNEQFF	TGTGCCAGTAGCCCTCCGGGCGGGAGGTTCTACAATGAGCAGTTCTTC
-	TRBJ1-2	TRBD1	TRBV4-2	CASSRGTGGLNYGYTF	TGTGCCAGCAGCCGGGGGACAGGGGGCTTAAACTATGGCTACACCTTC
-	TRBJ1-2	TRBD1	TRBV27	CASRRTGLYGYTF	TGTGCCAGCAGAAGGACAGGCCTCTATGGCTACACCTTC
-	TRBJ2-7	TRBD1	TRBV5-1	CASSLGQPAYEQYF	TGCGCCAGCAGTTTGGGACAGCCGGCCTACGAGCAGTACTTC
-	TRBJ2-7	-	TRBV18	CASSPSSGFEQYF	TGTGCCAGCTCACCAAGCTCAGGGTTCGAGCAGTACTTC
-	TRBJ1-1	-	TRBV10-1	CASSAGQRTEAFF	TGCGCCAGCAGTGCAGGACAGAGAACTGAAGCTTTCTTT
once	TRBJ2-7	-	TRBV4-1	CASSQGLGGRGEQYF	TGCGCCAGCAGCCAAGGTTTAGGGGGTCGAGGCGAGCAGTACTTC
-	TRBJ2-3	TRBD2	TRBV2	CASSRLAGGTDTQYF	TGTGCCAGCAGTAGACTAGCGGGAGGCACAGATACGCAGTATTTT
-	TRBJ2-3	-	TRBV9	CASSAGGDPYTDTQYF	TGTGCCAGCAGCGCCGGGGGTGACCCATACACAGATACGCAGTATTTT
once	TRBJ1-4	TRBD1	TRBV7-8	CASSADRGRHEKLFF	TGTGCCAGCAGCGCGGACAGGGGAAGGCATGAAAAACTGTTTTTT
-	TRBJ1-2	-	TRBV6-5	CASSLYGGRGYGYTF	TGTGCCAGCAGCCTTTATGGAGGGCGGGGCTATGGCTACACCTTC
-	TRBJ2-5	-	TRBV15	CATSRDRGVQETQYF	TGTGCCACCAGCAGAGATCGCGGCGTTCAAGAGACCCAGTACTTC
many	TRBJ1-5	-	TRBV5-1	CASSLDERQPQHF	TGCGCCAGCAGCTTGGATGAGAGGCAGCCCCAGCATTTT
-	TRBJ2-2	TRBD2	TRBV5-4	CASSLAGGVNTGELFF	TGTGCCAGCAGCTTGGCCGGGGGGGTTAACACCGGGGAGCTGTTTTTT
few	TRBJ1-5	-	TRBV6-1	CASSTGFHQPQHF	TGTGCCAGCAGCACAGGTTTTCATCAGCCCCAGCATTTT
-	TRBJ2-6	-	TRBV7-3	CASSPGGSGANVLTF	TGTGCCAGCAGCCCAGGCGGGTCTGGGGCCAACGTCCTGACTTTC
-	TRBJ1-2	-	TRBV6-1	CASREGPTKSRLNYGYTF	TGTGCCAGCAGAGAAGGACCCACAAAGAGCAGACTTAACTATGGCTACACCTTC
-	TRBJ2-1	TRBD2	TRBV5-7	CASSRQREGSRNEQFF	TGTGCCAGCAGTCGACAGCGGGAGGGCTCCCGCAATGAGCAGTTCTTC
-	TRBJ2-2	TRBD1	TRBV4-1	CASSQESETGAGELFF	TGCGCCAGCAGCCAAGAATCCGAGACAGGGGCCGGGGAGCTGTTTTTT
-	TRBJ2-1	-	TRBV4-1	CASSQVYSESYNEQFF	TGCGCCAGCAGCCAAGTTTATAGCGAGTCCTACAATGAGCAGTTCTTC
-	TRBJ1-1	-	TRBV6-1	CASSLSEGANTEAFF	TGTGCCAGCAGCCTATCCGAGGGTGCCAACACTGAAGCTTTCTTT
-	TRBJ2-3	TRBD2	TRBV18	CASSPFASGITDTQYF	TGTGCCAGCTCACCATTTGCTAGCGGGATCACAGATACGCAGTATTTT